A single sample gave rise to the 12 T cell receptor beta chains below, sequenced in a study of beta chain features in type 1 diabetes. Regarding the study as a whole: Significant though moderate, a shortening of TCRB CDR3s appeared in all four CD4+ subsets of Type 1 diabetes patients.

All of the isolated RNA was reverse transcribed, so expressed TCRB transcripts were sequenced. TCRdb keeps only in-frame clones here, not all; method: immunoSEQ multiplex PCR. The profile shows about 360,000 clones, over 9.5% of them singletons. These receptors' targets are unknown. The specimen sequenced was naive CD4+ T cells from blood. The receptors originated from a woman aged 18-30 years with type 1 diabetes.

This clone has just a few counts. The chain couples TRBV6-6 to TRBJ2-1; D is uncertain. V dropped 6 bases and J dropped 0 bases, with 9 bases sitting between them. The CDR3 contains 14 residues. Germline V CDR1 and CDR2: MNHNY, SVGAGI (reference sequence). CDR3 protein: CASRPRSSYNEQFF. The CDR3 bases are TGTGCCAGCAGACCGAGGAGCTCCTACAATGAGCAGTTCTTC.

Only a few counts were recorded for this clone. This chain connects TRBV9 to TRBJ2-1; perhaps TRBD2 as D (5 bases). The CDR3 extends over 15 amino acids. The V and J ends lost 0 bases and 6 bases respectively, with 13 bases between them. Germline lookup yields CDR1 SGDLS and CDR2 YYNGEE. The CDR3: CASSVASAGSNEQFF. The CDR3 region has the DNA TGTGCCAGCAGCGTAGCTTCCGCGGGTAGCAATGAGCAGTTCTTC.

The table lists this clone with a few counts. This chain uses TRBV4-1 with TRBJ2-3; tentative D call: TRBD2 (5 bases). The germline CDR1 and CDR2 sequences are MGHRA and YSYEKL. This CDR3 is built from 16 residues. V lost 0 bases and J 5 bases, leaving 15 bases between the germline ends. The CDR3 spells CASSQEKGGGGDTQYF. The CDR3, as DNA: TGCGCCAGCAGCCAAGAAAAAGGAGGAGGAGGAGATACGCAGTATTTT.

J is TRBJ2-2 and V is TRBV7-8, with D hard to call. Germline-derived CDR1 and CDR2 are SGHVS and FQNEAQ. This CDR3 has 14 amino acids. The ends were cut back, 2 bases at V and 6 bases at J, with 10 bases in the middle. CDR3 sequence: CASSLSPLSGELFF. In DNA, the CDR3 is TGTGCCAGCAGCTTATCTCCCTTGTCCGGGGAGCTGTTTTTT.

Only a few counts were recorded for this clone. The CDR3 DNA reads as TGCGCCAGCAGCCCTCGTCCGGGACAGGGGGCTTATGAGCAGTTCTTC. Protein: CASSPRPGQGAYEQFF. V and J are TRBV4-3 and TRBJ2-1; 12 positions match TRBD1. CDR3 length equals 16 residues. V was clipped by 4 bases and J by 8 bases; unmatched bases: 9. Germline values: CDR1 LGHNA, CDR2 YSLEER.

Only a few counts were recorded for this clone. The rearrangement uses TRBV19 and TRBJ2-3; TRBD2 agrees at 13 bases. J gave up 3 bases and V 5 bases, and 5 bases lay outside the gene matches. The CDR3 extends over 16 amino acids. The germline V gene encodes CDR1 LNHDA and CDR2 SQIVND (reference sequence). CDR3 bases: TGTGCCAGTAGTGGACTAGCGGGGGCCCTAACAGATACGCAGTATTTT. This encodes CASSGLAGALTDTQYF. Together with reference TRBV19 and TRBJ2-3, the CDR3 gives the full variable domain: DGGITQSPKYLFRKEGQNVTLSCEQNLNHDAMYWYRQDPGQGLRLIYYSQIVNDFQKGDIAEGYSVSREKKESFPLTVTSAQKNPTAFYLCASSGLAGALTDTQYFGPGTRLTVL.

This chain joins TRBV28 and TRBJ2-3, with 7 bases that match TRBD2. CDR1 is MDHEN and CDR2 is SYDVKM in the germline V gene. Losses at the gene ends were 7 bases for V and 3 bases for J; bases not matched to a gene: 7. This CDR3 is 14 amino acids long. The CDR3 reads CASTSGGGTDTQYF. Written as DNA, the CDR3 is TGTGCCAGCACCTCGGGGGGTGGGACAGATACGCAGTATTTT.

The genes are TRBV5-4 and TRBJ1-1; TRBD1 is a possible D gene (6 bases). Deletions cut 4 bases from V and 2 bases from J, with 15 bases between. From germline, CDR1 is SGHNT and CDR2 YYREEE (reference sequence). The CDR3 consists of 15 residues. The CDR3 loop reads CASSATGKGNTEAFF. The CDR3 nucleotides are TGTGCCAGCAGCGCCACAGGGAAGGGAAACACTGAAGCTTTCTTT.

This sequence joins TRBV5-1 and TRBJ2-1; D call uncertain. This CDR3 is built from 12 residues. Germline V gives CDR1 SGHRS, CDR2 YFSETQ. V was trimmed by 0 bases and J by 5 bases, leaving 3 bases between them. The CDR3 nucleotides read TGCGCCAGCAGCTTGGCAAACAATGAGCAGTTCTTC. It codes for CASSLANNEQFF.

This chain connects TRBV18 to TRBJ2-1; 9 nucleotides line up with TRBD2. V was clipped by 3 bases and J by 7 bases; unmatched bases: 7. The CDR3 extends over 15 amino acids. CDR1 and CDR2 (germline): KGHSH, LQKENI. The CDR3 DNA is TGTGCCAGCTCACCCCTCGCGGGGGGGCTTAATGAGCAGTTCTTC. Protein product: CASSPLAGGLNEQFF.

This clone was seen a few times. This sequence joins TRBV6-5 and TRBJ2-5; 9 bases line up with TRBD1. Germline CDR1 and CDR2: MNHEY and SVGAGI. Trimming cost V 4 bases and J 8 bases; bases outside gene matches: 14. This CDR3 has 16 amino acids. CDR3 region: CASSWTGAGASGTQYF. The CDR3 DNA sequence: TGTGCCAGCAGTTGGACAGGGGCCGGGGCGTCGGGAACCCAGTACTTC.

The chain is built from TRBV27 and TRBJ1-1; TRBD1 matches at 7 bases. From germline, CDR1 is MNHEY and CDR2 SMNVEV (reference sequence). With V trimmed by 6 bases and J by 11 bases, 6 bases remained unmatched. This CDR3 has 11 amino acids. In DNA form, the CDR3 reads TGTGCCAGCAGCTACAGGGGTCACGCTTTCTTT. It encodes CASSYRGHAFF.